Presented here are 10 T cell receptor beta chains from one specimen sequenced in a study of blood T cells in healthy people across ages. Through a sample-barcoded 5' primer and a J-beta primer mix, a second PCR was run for about 6 to 12 cycles. In TCRdb, the 5' RACE reads were re-called with MiXCR into one record per CDR3 protein. This sample has over 1,200,000 distinct CDR3 sequences, with around 59% found just once. The sequenced material came from blood. These receptors were taken from a man between 18 and 29 years old in good health.

This clonotype was counted between two and nine times. The rearrangement joins TRBV4-2 to TRBJ1-2; D may be TRBD1 (5 bases). This CDR3 is built from 15 residues. Looked up from germline, CDR1 is LGHNA and CDR2 is YNFKEQ. Trimming took off 2 bases at V and 5 bases at J, with 15 bases between the two ends. The CDR3 DNA follows: TGTGCCAGCAGCCAACCGGAGGGGCGGACATATGGCTACACCTTC. Its translation: CASSQPEGRTYGYTF.

This chain joins TRBV20-1 and TRBJ2-4, with 8 bases identical to TRBD2. The tail of the sequence fits TRBJ2-7 better, so the J call may be wrong. This CDR3 region has 16 residues. CDR1 and CDR2 from the germline V gene are DFQATT and SNEGSKA (reference sequence). The DNA of the CDR3 is TGCAGTGCTAGACGTCCCGCTAGCGGGCGTAACTACGAGCAGTACTTC. It encodes CSARRPASGRNYEQYF.

Only one count was recorded for this clonotype. The CDR3 coding sequence is TGTGCCAGCAGCTTACAGGGGAGGCAACAGTTTCACTATGGCTACACCTTC. Protein product: CASSLQGRQQFHYGYTF. V is TRBV7-9 and J is TRBJ1-2, with D possibly matching TRBD1 (6 bases). The germline V gene encodes CDR1 SEHNR and CDR2 FQNEAQ (reference sequence). The germline V and J ends were trimmed by 2 bases and 3 bases, with 19 bases remaining between them. This CDR3 contains 17 residues.

This chain joins TRBV2 and TRBJ1-2; the D gene is possibly TRBD1 (6 bases). Germline lookup yields CDR1 SNHLY and CDR2 FYNNEI. The germline V and J ends were trimmed by 8 bases and 4 bases, with 14 bases remaining between them. This CDR3 contains 13 residues. CDR3 in amino acids: CASGGGGVYGYTF. Written as DNA, the CDR3 is TGTGCCAGCGGCGGGGGGGGCGTCTATGGCTACACCTTC. Variable domain in full (rest from reference TRBV2 and TRBJ1-2): EPEVTQTPSHQVTQMGQEVILRCVPISNHLYFYWYRQILGQKVEFLVSFYNNEISEKSEIFDDQFSVERPDGSNFTLKIRSTKLEDSAMYFCASGGGGVYGYTFGSGTRLTVV.

This clonotype appeared a few times. V usage is TRBV4-3 and J usage is TRBJ2-5; weak D call: TRBD2 (5 bases). Germline V CDR1 and CDR2: LGHNA, YSLEER. This CDR3 spans 15 amino acids. The V end lost 4 bases, the J end lost 6 bases, and 18 bases lay between the germline ends. This chain's CDR3 is CASSLSLGWAQTQYF. The CDR3, as DNA: TGCGCCAGCAGCCTCTCACTAGGATGGGCGCAGACCCAGTACTTC.

This clonotype was seen more than once but under ten times. This chain links TRBV4-2 with TRBJ1-2; D not resolved. Germline V CDR1 and CDR2: LGHNA, YNFKEQ. This CDR3 region has 16 residues. Trimming removed 0 bases from V and 0 bases from J, with 11 bases in between. CDR3 residues: CASSQELGGPNYGYTF. The CDR3, as DNA: TGTGCCAGCAGCCAAGAGCTTGGAGGGCCTAACTATGGCTACACCTTC.

This clonotype is a singleton in its sample. The chain links TRBV7-9 to TRBJ2-3; tentatively, D is TRBD2 (6 bases). Between the trimmed V and J ends, which lost 3 bases and 2 bases, there was a span of 12 bases. The CDR3 covers 15 residues. CDR1 is SEHNR, CDR2 FQNEAQ, per germline (reference sequence). In DNA form, the CDR3 reads TGTGCCAGCAGCTTGGGACTGCCCGTCACAGATACGCAGTATTTT. As protein: CASSLGLPVTDTQYF.

This clonotype came up a few times. The J gene is TRBJ2-4, the V gene TRBV6-5; TRBD2 aligns across 14 bases. This CDR3 is built from 16 residues. In germline, CDR1 is MNHEY, CDR2 SVGAGI. V trimming: 6 bases; J trimming: 7 bases; junction bases outside the gene matches: 8. CDR3 sequence reads: CASSPTSGRVWNIQYF. CDR3 DNA: TGTGCCAGCAGCCCGACTAGCGGGAGGGTCTGGAACATTCAGTACTTC.

This clonotype occurred a few times. One base away lies a much larger clone, so this may be a sequencing read error. The chain employs TRBV7-9 and TRBJ1-2; TRBD1 matches 8 bases. CDR1 SEHNR and CDR2 FQNEAQ come from the germline V gene (reference sequence). J was trimmed by 8 bases and V by 5 bases; bases with no gene match: 7. The CDR3 loop spans 13 amino acids. The CDR3 nucleotides are TGTGCCAGCAGCGTAGGACAGGGCGAAGGCTACACCTTC. Protein product: CASSVGQGEGYTF.

The chain links TRBV5-1 to TRBJ1-4, with D possibly TRBD1 on 5 matching bases. The CDR3 spans 14 residues. The germline CDR1 and CDR2 sequences are SGHRS and YFSETQ. The ends were cut back, 3 bases at V and 6 bases at J, with 12 bases in the middle. CDR3 DNA: TGCGCCAGCAGCTCAGACGGGGCGCATGAAAAACTGTTTTTT. As protein: CASSSDGAHEKLFF.